These 27 T cell receptor beta chains came from one sample sequenced in a study of long-term antiretroviral therapy in people with HIV. Researchers report immunoSEQ v3.0 was run at survey level. Here immunoSEQ multiplex PCR was the method, and the copy in TCRdb shows in-frame clones only, minus some. The repertoire has around 25,000 clones, around 80% of them found once; the top ten carry roughly 5%. Sequencing used unsorted PBMCs, obtained 3 years after starting antiretroviral therapy. These receptors were taken from a man aged 18 to 30 with HIV.

The chain employs TRBV11-2 and TRBJ2-7; D possibly uses TRBD1 or TRBD2 (6 bases each). Germline V CDR1 and CDR2: SGHAT, FQNNGV. V lost 1 base to trimming and J lost 2 bases, with 12 bases between them. The CDR3 has 15 amino acids. The CDR3 DNA reads TGTGCCAGCAGCTTAGTCCCCGGGGGCGCCTACGAGCAGTACGTC. This gives the protein CASSLVPGGAYEQYV.

This clone appeared a few times. This sequence joins TRBV6-1 and TRBJ2-5, with D perhaps being TRBD1 or TRBD2 (5 bases each). Germline CDR1 is MNHNS and CDR2 is SASEGT. V gave up 9 bases and J gave up 0 bases, with 14 bases separating them. The CDR3 runs 14 residues. The CDR3 reads CASMGRMYQETQYF. The DNA of the CDR3 is TGTGCCAGTATGGGACGGATGTACCAAGAGACCCAGTACTTC.

V usage is TRBV4-1 and J usage is TRBJ1-1, with a possible D match to TRBD1 (6 bases). CDR1 and CDR2 from the germline V gene are MGHRA and YSYEKL. Trimming cost V 1 base and J 7 bases, with 13 bases left between them. The length of the CDR3 is 14 residues. Here the CDR3 reads CASSQVWGQLEAFF. DNA for the CDR3: TGCGCCAGCAGCCAAGTCTGGGGGCAGCTTGAAGCTTTCTTT.

The chain combines TRBV7-2 with TRBJ1-4, with D maybe TRBD1 (6 bases). V dropped 6 bases and J dropped 7 bases, with 12 bases sitting between them. Germline V gene lookup returns CDR1 SGHTA and CDR2 FQGNSA. The CDR3 is made up of 13 amino acids. CDR3 bases: TGTGCCAGCAGGCTCGGACAGACTGAAAAACTGTTTTTT. Its protein is CASRLGQTEKLFF.

V is TRBV5-1 and J is TRBJ1-1; TRBD1 might be the D (5 bases). Trimming stripped 2 bases from V and 5 bases from J, with 16 bases between. Looked up from germline, CDR1 is SGHRS and CDR2 is YFSETQ. The CDR3 totals 15 residues. CDR3 sequence reads: CASSFRDPLETEAFF. CDR3 nucleotide sequence: TGCGCCAGCAGCTTCCGGGACCCACTAGAGACTGAAGCTTTCTTT.

The chain carries TRBV13 and TRBJ2-3; 8 bases agree with TRBD2. The V gene end was trimmed by 1 base and the J gene end by 6 bases; junction bases not matched to a gene: 3. Germline values: CDR1 PRHDT, CDR2 FYEKMQ (reference sequence). The CDR3 runs to 14 residues. In DNA form, the CDR3 reads TGTGCCAGCAGCTTAGCGGGGGGGACTGATACGCAGTATTTT. Encoded protein: CASSLAGGTDTQYF.

The chain employs TRBV7-6 and TRBJ2-7, with unresolved D. The CDR3 extends over 14 amino acids. Germline values: CDR1 SGHVS, CDR2 FNYEAQ. V lost 5 bases to trimming and J lost 2 bases, with 13 bases between them. CDR3 residues: CASSPQSHTYEQYF. CDR3 bases: TGTGCCAGCAGCCCCCAAAGTCATACCTACGAGCAGTACTTC.

In its sample, this clone was seen once. The CDR3 DNA sequence: TGTGCCAGCAGCTTGGGCGTCGTAGCGGGGGGGCGGACCGGGGAGCTGTTTTTT. Protein product: CASSLGVVAGGRTGELFF. The rearrangement links TRBV5-5 to TRBJ2-2; 11 bases match TRBD2. The CDR3 sequence is 18 residues long. After removal of 0 bases from V and 5 bases from J, the junction contained 9 bases not matched to a gene. Germline V gene sequence: CDR1 SGHKS, CDR2 YYEKEE (reference sequence). The entire variable domain, with the rest obtained from reference TRBV5-5 and TRBJ2-2, is as follows: DAGVTQSPTHLIKTRGQQVTLRCSPISGHKSVSWYQQVLGQGPQFIFQYYEKEERGRGNFPDRFSARQFPNYSSELNVNALLLGDSALYLCASSLGVVAGGRTGELFFGEGSRLTVL.

The rearrangement links TRBV11-2 to TRBJ1-2; 10 positions agree with TRBD1. Germline V CDR1 and CDR2: SGHAT, FQNNGV. The CDR3 runs to 16 residues. The V gene end was trimmed by 0 bases and the J gene end by 3 bases; junction bases not matched to a gene: 4. CDR3 loop: CASSLELGTGDYGYTF. CDR3 coding DNA: TGTGCCAGCAGCTTAGAGTTAGGGACAGGGGACTATGGCTACACCTTC.

The chain is built from TRBV4-1 and TRBJ2-3; D unresolved. Germline V CDR1 and CDR2: MGHRA, YSYEKL. There are 14 residues in the CDR3. The V gene lost 3 bases and the J gene lost 2 bases, with 9 bases spanning the gap. The CDR3 sequence is CASSHLRNTDTQYF. CDR3 nucleotide sequence: TGCGCCAGCAGCCATCTCCGGAACACAGATACGCAGTATTTT.

The chain couples TRBV29-1 to TRBJ1-3, with D maybe TRBD1 (5 bases). Trimming took off 3 bases at V and 4 bases at J, with 13 bases between the two ends. Germline-derived CDR1 and CDR2 are SQVTM and ANQGSEA. The CDR3 is 14 residues long. DNA of the CDR3: TGCAGCGTTGAGTTCGGGGGGTTCGGAAACACCATATATTTT. Residues: CSVEFGGFGNTIYF.

The J gene is TRBJ1-5, the V gene TRBV7-9; 8 nucleotides match TRBD1. CDR3 length equals 13 residues. CDR1 and CDR2 (germline): SEHNR, FQNEAQ (reference sequence). Losses at the gene ends were 5 bases for V and 5 bases for J; bases not matched to a gene: 2. The CDR3 DNA sequence: TGTGCCAGCAGCGGACAGGGCGATCAGCCCCAGCATTTT. This translates into CASSGQGDQPQHF.

The V call is TRBV5-1, the J call TRBJ2-5; TRBD1 matches at 10 bases. Germline loops: CDR1 SGHRS, CDR2 YFSETQ. The V segment lost 5 bases and the J segment 3 bases; nucleotides outside the gene matches: 10. CDR3 size: 16 residues. CDR3 nucleotides: TGCGCCAGCAGTCTGGGTCGGACAGGGGGGAAAGAGACCCAGTACTTC. It specifies CASSLGRTGGKETQYF.

The rearrangement links TRBV5-8 to TRBJ1-2, with D possibly being TRBD1 (6 bases). Germline loops: CDR1 SGHTS, CDR2 YDEGEE. Trimming took 5 bases from V and 8 from J, leaving 13 bases between them. The CDR3 contains 12 residues. The CDR3 region is CASRWGASGYTF. The DNA of the CDR3 is TGTGCCAGCAGGTGGGGGGCCTCCGGCTACACCTTC.

This clone showed up just once. The J gene is TRBJ1-2, the V gene TRBV10-2, with 7 bases that match TRBD1. Germline CDR1 and CDR2: WSHSY and SAAADI. The J segment lost 3 bases and the V segment lost 6 bases, leaving 7 bases of the junction unmatched. The CDR3 runs to 14 residues. For the CDR3, the DNA is TGCGCCAGCAGAGGACAGGAGAGGGACTATGGCTACACCTTC. It codes for CASRGQERDYGYTF.

This chain connects TRBV19 to TRBJ2-2; TRBD1 agrees at 10 bases. The CDR3 spans 15 residues. Germline assignment: CDR1 LNHDA and CDR2 SQIVND (reference sequence). Trimming at V came to 7 bases and at J to 2 bases, leaving 4 bases not matched to a gene. This CDR3 reads CASTGTGVNTGELFF. The CDR3 DNA reads as TGTGCCAGTACCGGGACAGGGGTCAACACCGGGGAGCTGTTTTTT.

This clone has a handful of counts. This chain uses TRBV7-2 with TRBJ1-2, with D tentatively TRBD1 (5 bases). The CDR3 runs 12 residues. Per the germline V gene, CDR1 is SGHTA and CDR2 is FQGNSA. Trimming shortened V by 2 bases and J by 4 bases, and 5 bases separated the two germline ends. The CDR3 nucleotides are TGTGCCAGCAGCTTACAGGGCTATGGCTACACCTTC. Translated, it gives CASSLQGYGYTF.

V gene TRBV2 combines with J gene TRBJ1-1; D not resolved. CDR3 length: 14 residues. Germline V lookup: CDR1 SNHLY, CDR2 FYNNEI. The V end lost 4 bases, the J end lost 1 base, and 10 bases lay between the germline ends. The CDR3 DNA sequence: TGTGCCAGCAGTGGACCGTCGAGGAACACTGAAGCTTTCTTT. Translated, it gives CASSGPSRNTEAFF.

This chain connects TRBV7-9 to TRBJ1-4; D is uncertain. The V gene lost 5 bases and the J gene lost 8 bases, with 21 bases spanning the gap. CDR3 length: 16 amino acids. Germline V gene sequence: CDR1 SEHNR, CDR2 FQNEAQ (reference sequence). CDR3 nucleotide sequence: TGTGCCAGCAGCCTGAAAACGGACTTCCAGTTAGAAAAACTGTTTTTT. Translating gives CASSLKTDFQLEKLFF.

The rearrangement uses TRBV2 and TRBJ2-1, with D perhaps TRBD1 (5 bases). V gave up 1 base and J gave up 12 bases, with 16 bases separating them. This CDR3 has 14 residues. Germline CDR1 is SNHLY and CDR2 is FYNNEI. The DNA of the CDR3 is TGTGCCAGCAGTGAAGGGCAGAACCTAAGGGGGCAGTTCTTC. Its protein is CASSEGQNLRGQFF.

The V call is TRBV10-3, the J call TRBJ1-1; D might be TRBD1 (5 bases). Germline lookup yields CDR1 ENHRY and CDR2 SYGVKD. Trimming removed 7 bases from V and 3 bases from J, with 9 bases in between. The CDR3 covers 12 residues. The CDR3 region is CAITQGDTEAFF. As DNA, the CDR3 is TGTGCCATCACCCAGGGCGACACTGAAGCTTTCTTT.

This chain links TRBV7-2 with TRBJ2-3; 10 nucleotides line up with TRBD1. This CDR3 is built from 17 residues. Germline V gene lookup returns CDR1 SGHTA and CDR2 FQGNSA. Trimming at V came to 2 bases and at J to 2 bases, leaving 7 bases not matched to a gene. CDR3 DNA: TGTGCCAGCAGCTTACTTTGGGGACAGGGGATCACAGATACGCAGTATTTT. Its protein product is CASSLLWGQGITDTQYF.

Note on this clone: This sample includes further DNA sequences coding for the same CDR3. This chain connects TRBV7-3 to TRBJ2-3, with 7 bases lining up with TRBD2. J gave up 4 bases and V 0 bases, and 4 bases lay outside the gene matches. From germline, CDR1 is SGHTA and CDR2 FQGTGA. The CDR3 sequence is 15 residues long. CDR3 in DNA: TGTGCCAGCAGCTTAACCCCCGGGGGGTCAGATACGCAGTATTTT. This gives the protein CASSLTPGGSDTQYF.

CDR3 loop: CASSSRLTGGNQPQHF. The CDR3 DNA is TGTGCCAGCAGTTCCCGCCTAACAGGGGGCAATCAGCCCCAGCATTTT. V and J are TRBV27 and TRBJ1-5, with 7 bases lining up with TRBD1. With 4 bases clipped from V and 2 bases from J, the junction kept 8 bases outside the gene matches. Germline CDR1 reads MNHEY; CDR2 reads SMNVEV (reference sequence). CDR3 size: 16 residues.

CDR3 protein: CASSSGTGGLGQPQHF. The CDR3 bases are TGTGCCAGCAGTTCCGGGACAGGGGGCTTGGGCCAGCCCCAGCATTTT. The chain carries TRBV6-5 and TRBJ1-5; 12 bases are shared with TRBD1. With V trimmed by 4 bases and J by 7 bases, 8 bases remained unmatched. The CDR3 consists of 16 residues. Germline values: CDR1 MNHEY, CDR2 SVGAGI.

The chain has TRBV11-2 and TRBJ2-2, with TRBD1 matching 8 bases. V lost 5 bases, J lost 6 bases, and 5 bases stayed unmatched. CDR1 is SGHAT and CDR2 is FQNNGV in the germline V gene. The CDR3 runs 14 residues. The CDR3 loop is CASSISTGAGELFF. The CDR3 nucleotides are TGTGCCAGCAGCATCTCGACAGGGGCCGGGGAGCTGTTTTTT.

V usage is TRBV27 and J usage is TRBJ2-5; TRBD1 might be the D (5 bases). The CDR3 length is 17 residues. Trimming removed 0 bases at V and 2 bases at J, with 16 bases between. Per the germline V gene, CDR1 is MNHEY and CDR2 is SMNVEV (reference sequence). The CDR3 loop is CASSLSHSRVPQETQYF. DNA for the CDR3: TGTGCCAGCAGTTTATCCCATTCCAGGGTGCCGCAAGAGACCCAGTACTTC.